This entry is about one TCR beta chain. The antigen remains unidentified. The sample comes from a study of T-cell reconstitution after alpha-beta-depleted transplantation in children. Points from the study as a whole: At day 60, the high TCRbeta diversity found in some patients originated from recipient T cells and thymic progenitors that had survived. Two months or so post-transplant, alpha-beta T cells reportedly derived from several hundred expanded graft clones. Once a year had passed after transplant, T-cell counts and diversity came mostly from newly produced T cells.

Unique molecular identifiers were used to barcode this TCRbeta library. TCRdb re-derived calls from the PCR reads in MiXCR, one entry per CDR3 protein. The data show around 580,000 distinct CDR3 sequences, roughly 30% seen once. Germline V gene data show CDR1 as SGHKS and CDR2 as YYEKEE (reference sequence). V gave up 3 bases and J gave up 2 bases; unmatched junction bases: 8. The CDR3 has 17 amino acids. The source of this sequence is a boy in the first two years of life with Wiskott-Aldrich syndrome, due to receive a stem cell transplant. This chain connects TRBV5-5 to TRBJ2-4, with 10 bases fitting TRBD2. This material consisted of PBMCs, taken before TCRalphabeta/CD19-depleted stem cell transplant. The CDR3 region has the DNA TGTGCCAGCAGCTCCCTAGCGGGAGATCGTTCCAAAAACATTCAGTACTTC. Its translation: CASSSLAGDRSKNIQYF.